Here is one T cell receptor (beta chain) with its context. The target antigen is unknown. This specimen comes from a study of cytomegalovirus exposure and HLA in healthy donors. In the PCR, 60 Vbeta and 13 Jbeta primers were used. Libraries were prepared by immunoSEQ multiplex PCR; TCRdb keeps only in-frame clonotypes and omits some of them. The sample comprises fewer than 250,000 clones, over 80% of which are singletons, and roughly 10% rests with the top ten. Study observations and caveats: Reportedly, fewer N-insertions than the 666-donor mean appeared in an Asian-associated ancestry cluster in a later analysis. Available immune exposure information was restricted to CMV serostatus only.

CDR1 SQVTM and CDR2 ANQGSEA come from the germline V gene. This CDR3 is 14 amino acids long. The V end was cut by 7 bases, the J end by 4 bases, with 19 bases between. This receptor was identified in a woman between 50 and 59 years old in good health and CMV-seropositive. V usage is TRBV29-1 and J usage is TRBJ1-1; maybe TRBD1 (6 bases). Material for sequencing was PBMCs. The CDR3 nucleotides read TGCAGCGCCGATCGGGGGGCTGGGGGCACTGAAGCTTTCTTT. Its protein product is CSADRGAGGTEAFF.